The T cell receptor beta chain under discussion was sequenced for a study of T cells after yellow fever vaccination. Across the study: SMART-Seq v4 Ultra Low Input prepared libraries from low-cell fractions. Overall study findings and caveats: After the booster, 95% to 98% of CD4 and about nine tenths of CD8 primary-response clones were re-detected. A small proportion of clonotypes was detected in both the CD4 and CD8 compartments.

Details on this clonotype: Its antigen is still unknown.

TCRdb re-called the 5' RACE reads through MiXCR, storing one row per CDR3 protein. Of 250,000 to 300,000 distinct CDR3 sequences detected, roughly 4.8% appear once; the ten largest clones hold around 3.5%. Per the germline V gene, CDR1 is MNHEY and CDR2 is SVGEGT. V shed 7 bases, J shed 1 base, and the junction held 13 bases outside the gene matches. The length of the CDR3 is 18 residues. The sequence derives from a man between 18 and 29 years old who received the YFV17D yellow fever vaccine. The chain joins TRBV6-2 or TRBV6-3 to TRBJ2-5, with 12 nucleotides matching TRBD2. The material was CD4+ T cells sorted from PBMCs, obtained on the day of the yellow fever booster vaccination. CDR3 residues: CASTKGTSGGPSQETQYF. The CDR3 nucleotides read TGTGCCAGCACCAAAGGAACTAGCGGGGGGCCGAGCCAAGAGACCCAGTACTTC.